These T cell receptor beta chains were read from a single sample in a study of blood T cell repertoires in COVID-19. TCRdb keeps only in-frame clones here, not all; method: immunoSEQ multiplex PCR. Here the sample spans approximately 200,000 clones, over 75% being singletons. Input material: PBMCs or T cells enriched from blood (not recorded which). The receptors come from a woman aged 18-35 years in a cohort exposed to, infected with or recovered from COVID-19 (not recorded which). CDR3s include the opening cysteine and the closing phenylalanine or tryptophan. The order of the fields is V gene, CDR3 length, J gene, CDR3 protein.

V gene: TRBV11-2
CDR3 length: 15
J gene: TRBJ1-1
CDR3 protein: CASSLGKGASTEAFF

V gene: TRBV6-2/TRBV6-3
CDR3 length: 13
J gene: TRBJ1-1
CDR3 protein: CASSRRLNTEAFF

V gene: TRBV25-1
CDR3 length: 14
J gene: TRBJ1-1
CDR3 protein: CASSGDRGAGEAFF

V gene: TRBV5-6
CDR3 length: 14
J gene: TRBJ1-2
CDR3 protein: CASTEGAPNYGYTF

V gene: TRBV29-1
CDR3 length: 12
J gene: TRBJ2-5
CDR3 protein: CSVVSRPETQYF

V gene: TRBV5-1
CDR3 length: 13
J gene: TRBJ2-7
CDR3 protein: CASSQDSTYEQYF

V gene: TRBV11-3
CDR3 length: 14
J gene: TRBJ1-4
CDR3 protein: CASSVGTGGEKLFF

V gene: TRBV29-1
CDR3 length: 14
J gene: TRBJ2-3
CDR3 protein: CSVEPPGSPDTQYF

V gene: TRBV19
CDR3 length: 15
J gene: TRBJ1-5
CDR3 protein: CASTAAVDTNQPQHF

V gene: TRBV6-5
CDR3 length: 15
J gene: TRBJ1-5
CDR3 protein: CASRVGRGPNQPQHF

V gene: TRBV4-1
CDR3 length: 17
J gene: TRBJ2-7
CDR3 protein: CASSQVYLAGGPYEQYF

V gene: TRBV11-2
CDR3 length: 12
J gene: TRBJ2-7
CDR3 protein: CASTAGQTEQYF

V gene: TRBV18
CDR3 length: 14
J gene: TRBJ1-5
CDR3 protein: CASRGTDLDQPQHF

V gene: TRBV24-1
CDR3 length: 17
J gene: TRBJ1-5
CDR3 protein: CATSDSLGQGLGQPQHF